A selection of T cell receptor beta chains follows, all from one sample in a study of T cells after somatic rescue of genetic block. Libraries were prepared by immunoSEQ multiplex PCR; TCRdb keeps only in-frame clonotypes and omits some of them. Of over 95,000 clones in the sample, 85% to 95% were seen once. The sequencing input was peripheral blood mononuclear cells (PBMCs). These receptors were obtained from a woman under 30. The CDR3 runs from the conserved cysteine through the conserved F or W. D genes are given only for firm matches. Clone size is not always given. Where it is, it says once, few, many or a class for expanded clones.

CDR3nt,CDR3aa,abundance,v_gene,d_gene,j_gene
TGTGCCAGCAGCTCCCTCCGGGACAGGGGCCCTCTTCCTCCGAATGCGCAGTATTTT,CASSSLRDRGPLPPNAQYF,NA,TRBV11-2,TRBD1,TRBJ2-3
TGTGCCAGCAGCTTGCTGGGTGAAGCTTTCTTT,CASSLLGEAFF,few,TRBV5-6,NA,TRBJ1-1
TGTGCCAGCAGTTTAATCTTTTCTGAGCAGTACTTC,CASSLIFSEQYF,NA,TRBV28,NA,TRBJ2-7
TGCGCCAGCCATTGGACTGGACAGGCATCTAACTATGGCTACACCTTC,CASHWTGQASNYGYTF,NA,TRBV5-1,TRBD1,TRBJ1-2
TGCAGCGTTGAAGGCGGAGGCTATGGCTACACCTTC,CSVEGGGYGYTF,NA,TRBV29-1,NA,TRBJ1-2
TGTGCCAGCAGCTCCAGGACAGGGCTTGCTAGCACAGATACGCAGTATTTT,CASSSRTGLASTDTQYF,NA,TRBV9,TRBD1,TRBJ2-3
TGTGCCAGCAGCTCCACTAGCGGGGGGGCCTACGAGCAGTACTTC,CASSSTSGGAYEQYF,NA,TRBV5-4,TRBD2,TRBJ2-7
TGTGCCAGCAGCTCCAGCGGCTATAATTCACCCCTCCACTTT,CASSSSGYNSPLHF,NA,TRBV7-6,NA,TRBJ1-6
TGTGCCAGCAGCTTAGCTGCGAGCCATGAGCAGTTCTTC,CASSLAASHEQFF,few,TRBV7-2,NA,TRBJ2-1
TGTGCCAGCAGCTCCCGGACCGGAGCGGGCAATCAGCCCCAGCATTTT,CASSSRTGAGNQPQHF,NA,TRBV7-9,NA,TRBJ1-5
TGTGCCAGTAGTACCTCCTTGACGAGCTACAATGAGCAGTTCTTC,CASSTSLTSYNEQFF,once,TRBV19,NA,TRBJ2-1
TGTGCCAGCAGGGTGGACAGGAGCAATCAGCCCCAGCATTTT,CASRVDRSNQPQHF,NA,TRBV6-1,TRBD1,TRBJ1-5
TGTGCCAGCAGCCCCCGAGGTAGCTATAGCTCCTACGAGCAGTACTTC,CASSPRGSYSSYEQYF,NA,TRBV7-2,NA,TRBJ2-7
TGTGCCAGTAGTGCCCCAGAAAGGCCTGAGACCCAGTACTTC,CASSAPERPETQYF,NA,TRBV19,NA,TRBJ2-5
TGTGCCAGCAGTTGGGGCATGAATTCACCCCTCCACTTT,CASSWGMNSPLHF,NA,TRBV11-2,NA,TRBJ1-6
TGCGCCAGCAGCCAAGTTCAATCTTGGACGGGCGAGCAGTACTTC,CASSQVQSWTGEQYF,NA,TRBV4-3,NA,TRBJ2-7
TGCGCCAGCAGTGACAGGAATTCACCCCTCCACTTT,CASSDRNSPLHF,NA,TRBV10-1,NA,TRBJ1-6
TGTGCCTGGAGTTTGGGAGGCAGCACAGATACGCAGTATTTT,CAWSLGGSTDTQYF,NA,TRBV30,NA,TRBJ2-3
TGTGCCACCCCGGAAGGGATGAACACTGAAGCTTTCTTT,CATPEGMNTEAFF,NA,TRBV2,NA,TRBJ1-1
TGCGCCAGCAGCTTGTACGGGGGCATGTCGAACGAGCAGTACTTC,CASSLYGGMSNEQYF,NA,TRBV5-1,NA,TRBJ2-7
TGTGCCAGCAGCTCTCTGGCCCGAGGCGGGGGGCTCGCAGATACGCAGTATTTT,CASSSLARGGGLADTQYF,NA,TRBV7-2,TRBD2,TRBJ2-3
TGTGCCTGGAGTGTACGAGGGGGCGGTGAAGCTTTCTTT,CAWSVRGGGEAFF,NA,TRBV30,TRBD1,TRBJ1-1